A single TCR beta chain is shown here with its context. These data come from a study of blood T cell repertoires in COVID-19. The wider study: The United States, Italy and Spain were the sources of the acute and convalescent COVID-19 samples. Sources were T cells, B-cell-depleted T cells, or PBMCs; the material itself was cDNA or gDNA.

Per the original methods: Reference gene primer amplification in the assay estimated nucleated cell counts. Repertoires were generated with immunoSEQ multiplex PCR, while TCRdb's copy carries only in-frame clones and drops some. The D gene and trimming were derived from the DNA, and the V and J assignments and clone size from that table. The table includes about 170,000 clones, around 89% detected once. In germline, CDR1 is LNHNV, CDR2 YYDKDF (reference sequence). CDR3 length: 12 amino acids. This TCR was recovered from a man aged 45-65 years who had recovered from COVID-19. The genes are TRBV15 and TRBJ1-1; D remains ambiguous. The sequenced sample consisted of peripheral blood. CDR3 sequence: CGVGGEMAEAFF. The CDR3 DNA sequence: TGTGGGGTGGGTGGGGAGATGGCTGAAGCTTTCTTT.